The 14 T cell receptor beta chains below were found in one sample sequenced in a study of graft-versus-host responses after intestinal transplantation. The data were produced by immunoSEQ multiplex PCR, yet TCRdb's version contains in-frame clones alone and is incomplete. The sample has 80,000 to 90,000 clones; 85% to 90% are singletons. These receptors have no identified antigens. The material sequenced was unstimulated CD4+ T cells sorted from spleen or lymph node cells, taken before intestinal transplant. All receptors come from a human donor who received an intestinal transplant.

CDR3 region: CASGPGTDSYEQYF. CDR3 coding DNA: TGCGCCAGCGGTCCGGGGACTGACTCCTACGAGCAGTACTTC. The chain has TRBV5-1 and TRBJ2-7; maybe TRBD2 (6 bases). CDR1 is SGHRS and CDR2 is YFSETQ in the germline V gene. V was pared by 7 bases and J by 0 bases, with 14 bases between. This CDR3 has 14 residues.

The chain carries TRBV7-3 and TRBJ2-1, with D unresolved. There are 15 residues in the CDR3. Germline assignment: CDR1 SGHTA and CDR2 FQGTGA. Trimming removed 2 bases from V and 1 base from J, with 9 bases in between. In DNA form, the CDR3 reads TGTGCCAGCAGCTTAGTTAGCCTATCCTACAATGAGCAGTTCTTC. Amino acid sequence: CASSLVSLSYNEQFF.

This chain links TRBV6-5 with TRBJ1-6; D is undetermined. Germline lookup yields CDR1 MNHEY and CDR2 SVGAGI. The V end was cut by 6 bases, the J end by 2 bases, with 11 bases between. There are 15 residues in the CDR3. The CDR3 is CASSPRQAYNSPLHF. CDR3 nucleotides: TGTGCCAGCAGCCCCCGACAAGCCTATAATTCACCCCTCCACTTT.

V is TRBV14 and J is TRBJ2-5; D unclear. CDR1 is SGHDN and CDR2 is FVKESK in the germline V gene. There are 14 residues in the CDR3. V gave up 3 bases and J gave up 0 bases, with 8 bases separating them. CDR3 DNA sequence: TGTGCCAGCAGCCACTTGCGGTACCAAGAGACCCAGTACTTC. It encodes CASSHLRYQETQYF.

The rearrangement links TRBV6-1 to TRBJ1-3; D gene uncertain. Between the trimmed V and J ends, which lost 4 bases and 4 bases, there was a span of 8 bases. Germline V gene data show CDR1 as MNHNS and CDR2 as SASEGT. The CDR3 covers 13 residues. The CDR3 protein is CASSVSQGNTIYF. The CDR3, as DNA: TGTGCCAGCAGTGTATCACAGGGAAACACCATATATTTT.

This clone was seen a single time. The chain combines TRBV19 with TRBJ2-5, with D perhaps matching TRBD2 (5 bases). The germline CDR1 and CDR2 sequences are LNHDA and SQIVND (reference sequence). Trimming took off 1 base at V and 5 bases at J, with 8 bases between the two ends. This CDR3 has 13 amino acids. This CDR3 reads CASSIARGETQYF. DNA for the CDR3: TGTGCCAGTAGTATAGCCCGAGGGGAGACCCAGTACTTC. Variable domain in full (rest from reference TRBV19 and TRBJ2-5): DGGITQSPKYLFRKEGQNVTLSCEQNLNHDAMYWYRQDPGQGLRLIYYSQIVNDFQKGDIAEGYSVSREKKESFPLTVTSAQKNPTAFYLCASSIARGETQYFGPGTRLLVL.

The CDR3 region has the DNA TGTGCCAGCAGCCCCCGGTTCGGGGGGGTCAATGAGCAGTTCTTC. It encodes CASSPRFGGVNEQFF. The rearrangement links TRBV11-3 to TRBJ2-1; 8 nucleotides agree with TRBD2. With V trimmed by 5 bases and J by 6 bases, 9 bases remained unmatched. This CDR3 comprises 15 residues. CDR1 is SGHNT, CDR2 YENEEA, per germline.

The CDR3 DNA follows: TGTGCCAGCAGCTCAGAGGCACAGGGACAGCCCCAGCATTTT. It specifies CASSSEAQGQPQHF. The rearrangement uses TRBV5-5 and TRBJ1-5; possible D gene TRBD1, 6 bases. The CDR3 runs to 14 residues. V dropped 3 bases and J dropped 7 bases, with 14 bases sitting between them. Germline V CDR1 and CDR2: SGHKS, YYEKEE (reference sequence). The complete variable domain, with remaining parts taken from reference TRBV5-5 and TRBJ1-5, reads DAGVTQSPTHLIKTRGQQVTLRCSPISGHKSVSWYQQVLGQGPQFIFQYYEKEERGRGNFPDRFSARQFPNYSSELNVNALLLGDSALYLCASSSEAQGQPQHFGDGTRLSIL.

The CDR3 coding sequence is TGCGCCAGCAGCCCAGGACAAGCCAGGGGCGGCTACACCTTC. This sequence encodes CASSPGQARGGYTF. The rearrangement links TRBV5-1 to TRBJ1-2, with D perhaps matching TRBD1 (6 bases). The germline CDR1 and CDR2 sequences are SGHRS and YFSETQ. The CDR3 has 14 amino acids. The germline V and J ends were trimmed by 4 bases and 8 bases, with 18 bases remaining between them.

V usage is TRBV19 and J usage is TRBJ1-6; weak D call: TRBD1 (6 bases). The ends were cut back, 6 bases at V and 5 bases at J, with 29 bases in the middle. CDR3 length equals 20 residues. CDR1 is LNHDA, CDR2 SQIVND, per germline (reference sequence). The CDR3, as DNA: TGTGCCAGTAGCCGGAATAGGGCAGGGGCGCCTCCTGAGCATAATTCACCCCTCCACTTT. It yields the protein CASSRNRAGAPPEHNSPLHF. The complete variable domain, with remaining parts taken from reference TRBV19 and TRBJ1-6, reads DGGITQSPKYLFRKEGQNVTLSCEQNLNHDAMYWYRQDPGQGLRLIYYSQIVNDFQKGDIAEGYSVSREKKESFPLTVTSAQKNPTAFYLCASSRNRAGAPPEHNSPLHFGNGTRLTVT.

The count of this clone is one. The chain's CDR3 is CAITGGTGELFF. As DNA, the CDR3 is TGTGCCATCACGGGGGGCACCGGGGAGCTGTTTTTT. J is TRBJ2-2 and V is TRBV10-3; 7 bases agree with TRBD2. V gave up 7 bases and J gave up 4 bases; unmatched junction bases: 0. The germline V gene has CDR1 ENHRY and CDR2 SYGVKD. This CDR3 is built from 12 residues.

V gene TRBV9 combines with J gene TRBJ2-7; weak D call: TRBD2 (5 bases). Trimming pared 4 bases from V and 0 bases from J, leaving 11 bases between. Per germline, CDR1 SGDLS and CDR2 YYNGEE. The CDR3 has 14 amino acids. For the CDR3, the DNA is TGTGCCAGCAGCAAATTAGGGAGCTCCTACGAGCAGTACTTC. This translates into CASSKLGSSYEQYF. The full variable domain, rest sourced from reference TRBV9 and TRBJ2-7, is DSGVTQTPKHLITATGQRVTLRCSPRSGDLSVYWYQQSLDQGLQFLIQYYNGEERAKGNILERFSAQQFPDLHSELNLSSLELGDSALYFCASSKLGSSYEQYFGPGTRLTVT.

V gene TRBV5-1 combines with J gene TRBJ2-3, with D unclear. Germline V gene data show CDR1 as SGHRS and CDR2 as YFSETQ. V was shortened by 3 bases and J by 1 base, with 9 bases between the two germline ends. This CDR3 region has 14 residues. CDR3: CASSSQLGTDTQYF. The CDR3 DNA reads TGCGCCAGCAGCTCCCAGTTGGGCACAGATACGCAGTATTTT.

V and J are TRBV5-1 and TRBJ2-5; 8 bases match TRBD2. This CDR3 has 14 residues. V gave up 4 bases and J gave up 5 bases; unmatched junction bases: 7. Germline CDR1 SGHRS, CDR2 YFSETQ. CDR3 DNA: TGCGCCAGCAGCCCAGCCGGGGGGGCGGAGACCCAGTACTTC. Translating it yields CASSPAGGAETQYF.